The rows below give T cell receptor beta chains drawn from one sample of a study of CD8 T cells in ankylosing spondylitis. TCRdb itself ran the 5' RACE reads through MiXCR, one entry per CDR3 protein. Of 200,000 or so distinct CDR3 sequences in the sample, 15% to 20% are singletons; the top ten hold around 4.1%. The sequenced sample was blood, either unsorted or a sorted T cell fraction (not recorded which). These receptors were taken from a male donor aged 5 to 29 with ankylosing spondylitis or in good health (not recorded which). Both conserved end residues are part of each CDR3.

j_gene	v_gene	len	CDR3aa
TRBJ1-1	TRBV20-1	13	CSARVGGNTEAFF
TRBJ2-3	TRBV29-1	12	CSVETPADTQYF
TRBJ1-2	TRBV12-3/TRBV12-4	12	CASSLTGYGYTF
TRBJ2-2	TRBV6-5	15	CASSEPGLLAGELFF
TRBJ1-5	TRBV12-3/TRBV12-4	14	CASSLAWGTQPQHF
TRBJ2-1	TRBV29-1	14	CSVPNRGSSNEQFF
TRBJ2-5	TRBV20-1	13	CSASGTVQETQYF
TRBJ2-2	TRBV15	14	CATSSRQGSGELFF
TRBJ1-2	TRBV20-1	11	CSAAEQAGYTF
TRBJ2-1	TRBV29-1	13	CSVGGGAYNEQFF
TRBJ2-2	TRBV11-2	15	CASSQLVLNTGELFF
TRBJ2-4	TRBV2	14	CASSEKTGQDIQYF
TRBJ2-1	TRBV27	15	CASRLGLVSYNEQFF
TRBJ2-7	TRBV7-9	15	CASSLTSGPTYEQYF
TRBJ2-3	TRBV20-1	15	CSASAGTSIVDTQYF
TRBJ2-7	TRBV5-1	15	CASSHGRADSYEQYF
TRBJ2-2	TRBV24-1	14	CATSFRAPDGELFF
TRBJ1-3	TRBV7-9	14	CASSGRDRGNTIYF
TRBJ2-3	TRBV20-1	19	CSARDLFSGRPTSTDTQYF
TRBJ2-5	TRBV20-1	15	CSAHSREIPEETQYF
TRBJ2-5	TRBV11-2	17	CASSLAFGGQDLGAQYF
TRBJ2-1	TRBV29-1	14	CSVDASGQYNEQFF
TRBJ2-7	TRBV20-1	17	CSARDQVVGRSSYEQYF
TRBJ2-7	TRBV20-1	14	CSATTSGGLYEQYF
TRBJ1-5	TRBV7-2	15	CASSLRSGSNQPQHF
TRBJ1-1	TRBV20-1	14	CSARDRGRNTEAFF
TRBJ1-2	TRBV27	14	CASSFMAGYYGYTF
TRBJ2-1	TRBV30	13	CAWSGGLDVEQFF
TRBJ2-7	TRBV10-3	18	CAISERLAGGPLFYEQYF
TRBJ2-2	TRBV7-6	16	CASSKTSAPNTGELFF
TRBJ2-2	TRBV12-3/TRBV12-4	11	CASSHVGELFF
TRBJ2-7	TRBV7-2	15	CASSPSRPSFSEQYF
TRBJ2-7	TRBV20-1	15	CSARASPGLAEEQYF
TRBJ1-6	TRBV27	17	CASSLLGKSSYNSPLHF
TRBJ1-5	TRBV12-3/TRBV12-4	14	CASSPGRTNQPQHF
TRBJ2-7	TRBV19	13	CASSMGSSYEQYF
TRBJ2-2	TRBV4-2	13	CASSQVRDRELFF
TRBJ2-3	TRBV10-3	15	CAIRGLAEGPDTQYF
TRBJ2-3	TRBV14	14	CASSPLGGADTQYF
TRBJ2-5	TRBV20-1	10	CSAKRETQYF
TRBJ2-7	TRBV10-2	19	CASVRAEGPYGGSSYEQYF
TRBJ2-3	TRBV27	16	CASSLSLTELTDTQYF
TRBJ2-7	TRBV5-1	13	CASSLSGGYEQYF
TRBJ2-1	TRBV5-1	13	CASSFFRYNEQFF
TRBJ2-1	TRBV7-2	15	CASSSASRGGGEQFF
TRBJ2-1	TRBV3-1	15	CASSQGLAGVHEQFF
TRBJ2-5	TRBV20-1	13	CSARDYRRETQYF
TRBJ2-1	TRBV12-3/TRBV12-4	19	CASSRGLMDAREGYNEQFF
TRBJ1-4	TRBV10-3	12	CARMDRAEKLFF
TRBJ2-1	TRBV18	13	CASSPSLGNEQFF
TRBJ2-3	TRBV20-1	12	CSNRGGTDTQYF
TRBJ2-3	TRBV9	15	CASSVGGPSTDTQYF
TRBJ1-1	TRBV4-1	15	CASSQSPDRLTEAFF
TRBJ2-2	TRBV29-1	13	CSAGGGHTGELFF